This T cell receptor (beta chain) was profiled in a study of blood T cell repertoires in COVID-19. Study as a whole: PBMCs, B-cell-depleted T cells, or T cells were the source of the cDNA or gDNA that made up the material.

In the original analysis: Reference gene primer amplification yielded estimated nucleated cell counts. The table came from immunoSEQ multiplex PCR; TCRdb's copy has only in-frame clones and leaves some out. V and J calls and clone size come straight from that table; D and trimming were deduced from the DNA. Of roughly 360,000 clones listed, more than 75% are singletons. This clone was counted once. CDR3 size: 14 residues. Per germline, CDR1 SQVTM and CDR2 ANQGSEA. V lost 5 bases and J 5 bases, leaving 18 bases between the germline ends. V usage is TRBV29-1 and J usage is TRBJ1-1, with D perhaps matching TRBD1 (6 bases). Sequenced input: peripheral blood. The TCR originated in a human donor with acute or convalescent COVID-19. The donor label of this sample is uncertain. The CDR3 coding sequence is TGCAGCGTTACTTGGCGGGGGCGGAATACTGAAGCTTTCTTT. This gives the protein CSVTWRGRNTEAFF.